This entry lists 3 T cell receptor beta chains sequenced from one sample in a study of early T cells in non-severe SARS-CoV-2 infection. MiXCR, applied by TCRdb to the 5' RACE reads, yields one record per CDR3 protein. The table includes 40,000 to 60,000 distinct CDR3 sequences, 5.5% to 6.5% detected once. Material: whole blood, obtained at baseline. Source of these receptors: an adult who was a healthcare worker with PCR-confirmed SARS-CoV-2 infection or an uninfected control (not recorded which).

This clonotype was seen many times. The CDR3 protein is CSARELDTEAFF. CDR3 DNA sequence: TGCAGTGCTAGAGAGCTGGACACTGAAGCTTTCTTT. V is TRBV20-1 and J is TRBJ1-1; no clear D. The germline gives CDR1 DFQATT, CDR2 SNEGSKA (reference sequence). V was shortened by 0 bases and J by 3 bases, with 5 bases between the two germline ends. The CDR3 is 12 residues long.

This clonotype was counted at least ten times. The V gene is TRBV19, the J gene TRBJ2-3, with D perhaps matching TRBD1 (5 bases). Germline CDR1 and CDR2: LNHDA and SQIVND (reference sequence). V gave up 4 bases and J gave up 2 bases, with 13 bases separating them. The CDR3 contains 15 residues. For the CDR3, the DNA is TGTGCCAGTAGTACGAGCTGGGGCGACACAGATACGCAGTATTTT. Translated, it gives CASSTSWGDTDTQYF.

This chain joins TRBV5-4 and TRBJ2-5; D unresolved. This CDR3 has 13 amino acids. Trimming cost V 6 bases and J 2 bases, with 11 bases left between them. Germline V gene sequence: CDR1 SGHNT, CDR2 YYREEE (reference sequence). CDR3 coding DNA: TGTGCCAGCAACCGCCAGGCGCAAGAGACCCAGTACTTC. Encoded protein: CASNRQAQETQYF.